These 10 T cell receptor beta chains originate from one sample sequenced in a study of T-cell reconstitution after alpha-beta-depleted transplantation in children. A TCRbeta library incorporating unique molecular identifiers was prepared. TCRdb fed the PCR reads into MiXCR, producing one record per CDR3 protein. Of about 400,000 distinct CDR3 sequences in the sample, 15% to 20% were seen once. The specimen was PBMCs, mostly from graft donor cells, collected 360 days after TCRalphabeta/CD19-depleted stem cell transplant. The source is a boy in the first two years of life who had a stem cell transplant for Wiskott-Aldrich syndrome, so the T cells may come from the graft donor.

The chain employs TRBV30 and TRBJ2-1; 8 nucleotides agree with TRBD2. Germline assignment: CDR1 GTSNPN and CDR2 SVGIG (reference sequence). The ends lost 3 bases at V and 4 bases at J; junction bases unmatched: 14. This CDR3 has 17 amino acids. CDR3 region: CAWSHRRTSRNYNEQFF. CDR3 sequence (DNA): TGTGCCTGGAGCCACCGGCGGACTAGCAGGAATTACAATGAGCAGTTCTTC.

A few counts support this clonotype. The chain is built from TRBV29-1 and TRBJ2-1; D is possibly TRBD2 (6 bases). The V gene lost 5 bases and the J gene lost 7 bases, with 12 bases spanning the gap. This CDR3 is 12 amino acids long. Germline assignment: CDR1 SQVTM and CDR2 ANQGSEA. CDR3 in DNA: TGCAGCGTTAGACTAGATCTGAATGAGCAGTTCTTC. It translates to CSVRLDLNEQFF.

This clonotype was observed a few times. The V gene is TRBV7-9, the J gene TRBJ2-7, with 13 bases aligning to TRBD2. Germline-derived CDR1 and CDR2 are SEHNR and FQNEAQ (reference sequence). V shed 1 base, J shed 6 bases, and the junction held 12 bases outside the gene matches. This CDR3 has 18 residues. CDR3 DNA: TGTGCCAGCAGCTTAGGGGCACTAGCGGGAGGGCCGGGTTCCGAGCAGTACTTC. Translating it yields CASSLGALAGGPGSEQYF.

The chain recombines TRBV4-1 with TRBJ2-3; 8 bases are a match to TRBD2. The CDR3 contains 19 residues. Germline CDR1 MGHRA, CDR2 YSYEKL. The junction had 13 bases not matched to a gene; V was cut back by 0 bases and J by 2 bases. CDR3 coding DNA: TGCGCCAGCAGCCAAGATGGACCTGGACTAGCCCTATCCACAGATACGCAGTATTTT. This encodes CASSQDGPGLALSTDTQYF.

The gene calls are TRBV10-3 and TRBJ2-3; no firm D call. CDR1 and CDR2 from the germline V gene are ENHRY and SYGVKD. V lost 6 bases and J lost 6, with 7 bases in between. This CDR3 is 11 amino acids long. DNA of the CDR3: TGTGCCATCAGAAGGGCTGATACGCAGTATTTT. It codes for CAIRRADTQYF.

This clonotype has only a few counts. V and J are TRBV11-2 and TRBJ2-5, with D unclear. The CDR3 totals 15 residues. The V gene's germline CDR1 is SGHAT and CDR2 FQNNGV. Trimming cost V 0 bases and J 1 base, with 9 bases left between them. The CDR3 DNA reads as TGTGCCAGCAGCTTAGATCCCAGTAGCCAAGAGACCCAGTACTTC. Encoded protein: CASSLDPSSQETQYF.

The J gene is TRBJ2-1, the V gene TRBV7-9, with 7 bases identical to TRBD2. The germline V gene encodes CDR1 SEHNR and CDR2 FQNEAQ (reference sequence). There are 16 residues in the CDR3. Trimming at V came to 2 bases and at J to 1 base, leaving 5 bases not matched to a gene. The CDR3 here is CASSLRAGESYNEQFF. The CDR3 coding sequence is TGTGCCAGCAGCTTAAGGGCGGGGGAGTCCTACAATGAGCAGTTCTTC.

This clonotype was counted a few times. The chain couples TRBV6-2 or TRBV6-3 to TRBJ2-1; 10 nucleotides agree with TRBD2. Germline CDR1 reads MNHEY; CDR2 reads SVGEGT. The CDR3 runs to 16 residues. The J segment lost 3 bases and the V segment lost 2 bases, leaving 4 bases of the junction unmatched. The CDR3 loop reads CASSYRPSGSYNEQFF. DNA for the CDR3: TGTGCCAGCAGTTACCGGCCTAGCGGGAGCTACAATGAGCAGTTCTTC.

The chain is built from TRBV27 and TRBJ2-2; TRBD2 matches 13 bases. Germline CDR1 reads MNHEY; CDR2 reads SMNVEV (reference sequence). Losses at the gene ends were 2 bases for V and 7 bases for J; bases not matched to a gene: 1. The CDR3 has 15 residues. CDR3 nucleotide sequence: TGTGCCAGCAGTTTAGGGACTAGCGGGGTCGGGGAGCTGTTTTTT. Amino acids: CASSLGTSGVGELFF.

The chain couples TRBV20-1 to TRBJ2-2, with D perhaps TRBD1 (5 bases). The ends were cut back, 1 base at V and 6 bases at J, with 9 bases in the middle. CDR1 and CDR2 from the germline V gene are DFQATT and SNEGSKA (reference sequence). CDR3 size: 13 residues. CDR3 sequence (DNA): TGCAGTGCTAGAGTACAGGCCGCCGGGGAGCTGTTTTTT. This codes for CSARVQAAGELFF.